This T cell receptor beta chain is from a study of blood T cells in healthy people across ages. Sample-barcoded 5' priming and a J-beta primer mix drove a second PCR of 7 to 11 cycles. TCRdb analysed the 5' RACE reads with MiXCR anew, one entry per CDR3 protein. Seen here are roughly 790,000 distinct CDR3 sequences, 40% to 45% observed once, and the top ten hold about 20%. Germline V gene lookup returns CDR1 SGHVS and CDR2 FQNEAQ. This CDR3 has 13 amino acids. V was clipped by 5 bases and J by 3 bases, with 10 bases between them. The V and J genes are TRBV7-8 and TRBJ1-1; D not certain. The sequence was collected from a woman aged 60-75 years in good health. The sample was blood. CDR3 loop: CASSTQVDTEAFF. CDR3 in DNA: TGTGCCAGCAGCACCCAGGTCGACACTGAAGCTTTCTTT.